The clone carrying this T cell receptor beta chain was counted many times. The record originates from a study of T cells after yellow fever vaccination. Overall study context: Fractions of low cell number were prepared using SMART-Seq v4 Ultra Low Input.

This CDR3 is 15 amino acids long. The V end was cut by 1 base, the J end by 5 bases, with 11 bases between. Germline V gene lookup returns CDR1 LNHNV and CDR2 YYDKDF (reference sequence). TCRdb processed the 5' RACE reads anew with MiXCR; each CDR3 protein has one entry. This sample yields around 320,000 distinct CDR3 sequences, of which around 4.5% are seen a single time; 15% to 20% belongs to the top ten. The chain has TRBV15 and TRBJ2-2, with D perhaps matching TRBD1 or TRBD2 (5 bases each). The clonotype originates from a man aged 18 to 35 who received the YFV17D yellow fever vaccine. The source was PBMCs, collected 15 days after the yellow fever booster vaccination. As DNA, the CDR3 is TGTGCCACCAGCAGAGTTGGGGGTGTTACCGGGGAGCTGTTTTTT. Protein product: CATSRVGGVTGELFF.